The 22 T cell receptor beta chains given below trace back to one sample, sequenced in a study of graft-versus-host responses after intestinal transplantation. The data were produced by immunoSEQ multiplex PCR, yet TCRdb's version contains in-frame clones alone and is incomplete. In the table there are 9,000 to 10,000 clones, 25% to 30% of which are singletons. Irradiated stimulators labeled with violet dye, around 200,000 in number, were plated with around 200,000 CFSE-labeled responders. The sample in question was alloreactive CD8+ T cells from a mixed lymphocyte reaction culture, obtained before intestinal transplant. Subset here: CFSE-low proliferating T cells sorted from approximately 6-day pre-transplant mixed lymphocyte reaction (GvH or HvG direction). The receptors originated from a human patient who received an intestinal transplant.

As DNA, the CDR3 is TGTGCCAGCAGCACCCCATCAGGGGGTGGAGGCTACACCTTC. Translation gives CASSTPSGGGGYTF. J is TRBJ1-2 and V is TRBV7-9; 7 nucleotides agree with TRBD1. This CDR3 contains 14 residues. Germline V gene data show CDR1 as SEHNR and CDR2 as FQNEAQ (reference sequence). J was trimmed by 8 bases and V by 5 bases; bases with no gene match: 11.

The chain uses TRBV6-1 and TRBJ2-1; 9 bases map to TRBD2. V lost 0 bases, J lost 8 bases, and 8 bases stayed unmatched. CDR1 and CDR2 from the germline V gene are MNHNS and SASEGT. There are 16 residues in the CDR3. The chain's CDR3 is CASSEAFGGGADEQFF. DNA for the CDR3: TGTGCCAGCAGTGAAGCGTTTGGCGGGGGGGCCGATGAGCAGTTCTTC.

This clone is labeled as medium-sized. The chain is built from TRBV2 and TRBJ2-7; 8 nucleotides agree with TRBD2. In germline, CDR1 is SNHLY, CDR2 FYNNEI. The CDR3 consists of 14 residues. The ends lost 9 bases at V and 4 bases at J; junction bases unmatched: 11. The CDR3 loop reads CASSRGLVGYEQYF. CDR3 in DNA: TGTGCCAGTAGCCGGGGACTAGTAGGGTACGAGCAGTACTTC.

This clone has more than one count but fewer than ten. This rearrangement joins TRBV6-5 to TRBJ2-7, with 7 bases fitting TRBD1. The CDR3 consists of 15 residues. CDR1 and CDR2 (germline): MNHEY, SVGAGI. V shed 0 bases, J shed 2 bases, and the junction held 4 bases outside the gene matches. The CDR3: CASSYSPGGAYEQYF. Written as DNA, the CDR3 is TGTGCCAGCAGTTACTCTCCAGGGGGAGCCTACGAGCAGTACTTC.

This clone came up a few times. This chain joins TRBV19 and TRBJ2-7; D might be TRBD2 (6 bases). Germline V gene lookup returns CDR1 LNHDA and CDR2 SQIVND (reference sequence). Trimming cost V 5 bases and J 3 bases, with 17 bases left between them. The CDR3 runs 15 residues. DNA of the CDR3: TGTGCCAGTAGTCCGTCCCGGGACTCTTTCTACGAGCAGTACTTC. Its protein product is CASSPSRDSFYEQYF.

This clone was detected a few times. J is TRBJ1-1 and V is TRBV18, with TRBD1 matching over 8 bases. The trim removed 3 bases at V and 8 bases at J, leaving 14 bases unmatched. The germline gives CDR1 KGHSH, CDR2 LQKENI. The CDR3 loop spans 16 amino acids. The CDR3 sequence: CASSPLPTGQAVEAFF. DNA for the CDR3: TGTGCCAGCTCACCTTTACCGACGGGACAGGCGGTCGAAGCTTTCTTT.

This clone came up a few times. The chain combines TRBV7-9 with TRBJ2-7; D is possibly TRBD1 (6 bases). Germline V CDR1 and CDR2: SEHNR, FQNEAQ (reference sequence). Deletions cut 5 bases from V and 7 bases from J, with 12 bases between. CDR3 length: 12 amino acids. CDR3 region: CASSPGVGEQYF. In DNA form, the CDR3 reads TGTGCCAGCAGCCCAGGGGTGGGGGAGCAGTACTTC.

This clone was observed a few times. The DNA of the CDR3 is TGTGCCAGCAGTGAGACAGGGGCTTTCAGTGAGCAGTTCTTC. Protein sequence: CASSETGAFSEQFF. The V and J genes are TRBV7-6 and TRBJ2-1, with 8 bases fitting TRBD1. After removal of 6 bases from V and 9 bases from J, the junction contained 10 bases not matched to a gene. This CDR3 spans 14 amino acids. Germline V gives CDR1 SGHVS, CDR2 FNYEAQ.

By its share, this clone is medium-sized. V gene TRBV9 combines with J gene TRBJ1-2; tentative D call: TRBD1 (6 bases). Trimming removed 0 bases from V and 8 bases from J, with 14 bases in between. The CDR3 runs to 14 residues. The germline V gene has CDR1 SGDLS and CDR2 YYNGEE. CDR3 in DNA: TGTGCCAGCAGCGTAGCCCAGGGGTTGTCAGGCTACACCTTC. The encoded protein is CASSVAQGLSGYTF. Variable domain in full (rest from reference TRBV9 and TRBJ1-2): DSGVTQTPKHLITATGQRVTLRCSPRSGDLSVYWYQQSLDQGLQFLIQYYNGEERAKGNILERFSAQQFPDLHSELNLSSLELGDSALYFCASSVAQGLSGYTFGSGTRLTVV.

The J gene is TRBJ2-7, the V gene TRBV27; a possible D gene is TRBD2 (5 bases). This CDR3 has 13 residues. V dropped 4 bases and J dropped 3 bases, with 10 bases sitting between them. CDR1 is MNHEY, CDR2 SMNVEV, per germline (reference sequence). The CDR3 DNA is TGTGCCAGCAGTTCTGCCGGGGACTACGAGCAGTACTTC. This sequence encodes CASSSAGDYEQYF.

This clone is judged medium-sized. V gene TRBV6-4 combines with J gene TRBJ1-1; a possible D gene is TRBD1 (5 bases). The CDR3 covers 13 residues. In germline, CDR1 is MRHNA, CDR2 SNTAGT. Between the trimmed V and J ends, which lost 8 bases and 4 bases, there was a span of 14 bases. This CDR3 reads CASPAGGGTEAFF. The CDR3 coding sequence is TGTGCCAGCCCCGCCGGGGGGGGCACTGAAGCTTTCTTT.

This clone has more than one count but fewer than ten. The chain recombines TRBV14 with TRBJ2-3, with D possibly TRBD2 on 6 matching bases. The CDR3 runs 16 residues. Germline-derived CDR1 and CDR2 are SGHDN and FVKESK. V lost 1 base to trimming and J lost 0 bases, with 11 bases between them. CDR3 in DNA: TGTGCCAGCAGCCAAGTCCCTAGCGCCAGCACAGATACGCAGTATTTT. Translated, it gives CASSQVPSASTDTQYF.

Only a few counts were recorded for this clone. The genes are TRBV13 and TRBJ2-7; TRBD2 aligns across 9 bases. The CDR3 loop spans 14 amino acids. V dropped 4 bases and J dropped 2; count of bases not matched to a gene: 3. Germline V gene data show CDR1 as PRHDT and CDR2 as FYEKMQ (reference sequence). The CDR3 sequence is CASSSGLAPYEQYF. CDR3 coding DNA: TGTGCCAGCAGCTCGGGACTAGCTCCCTACGAGCAGTACTTC.

Only a few counts were recorded for this clone. The chain couples TRBV6-5 to TRBJ2-2; 8 bases map to TRBD2. Germline-derived CDR1 and CDR2 are MNHEY and SVGAGI. There are 13 residues in the CDR3. V shed 7 bases and J 6 bases; nucleotides not matched to a gene: 4. The CDR3 DNA sequence: TGTGCCAGCACCCCCGGGGGGGCCGGGGAGCTGTTTTTT. Its protein product is CASTPGGAGELFF.

V usage is TRBV27 and J usage is TRBJ2-1; D is unresolved. The germline V gene encodes CDR1 MNHEY and CDR2 SMNVEV (reference sequence). The CDR3 length is 14 residues. V lost 6 bases, J lost 4 bases, and 13 bases lay in between. Here the CDR3 reads CASRVQSDYNEQFF. For the CDR3, the DNA is TGTGCCAGCAGGGTCCAGTCTGATTACAATGAGCAGTTCTTC.

Within the sample, this clone is medium-sized (0.01 to 0.1%). V is TRBV4-1 and J is TRBJ1-2; possible D gene TRBD1, 5 bases. The CDR3 extends over 13 amino acids. Germline values: CDR1 MGHRA, CDR2 YSYEKL. V was trimmed by 1 base and J by 4 bases, leaving 7 bases between them. CDR3 region: CASSQVTAYGYTF. The CDR3 coding sequence is TGCGCCAGCAGCCAAGTGACAGCCTATGGCTACACCTTC.

This clone has a count of ten or more. CDR3 region: CASSTTGTPTYNEQFF. CDR3 DNA sequence: TGTGCCAGCAGCACCACCGGGACTCCTACCTACAATGAGCAGTTCTTC. The chain uses TRBV9 and TRBJ2-1, with D maybe TRBD2 (6 bases). Trimming pared 4 bases from V and 2 bases from J, leaving 16 bases between. Germline V gives CDR1 SGDLS, CDR2 YYNGEE. This CDR3 has 16 amino acids. The variable domain in full, completed from reference TRBV9 and TRBJ2-1, reads DSGVTQTPKHLITATGQRVTLRCSPRSGDLSVYWYQQSLDQGLQFLIQYYNGEERAKGNILERFSAQQFPDLHSELNLSSLELGDSALYFCASSTTGTPTYNEQFFGPGTRLTVL.

In its sample, this clone was seen a few times. The CDR3 protein is CASGDFSSYNEQFF. As DNA, the CDR3 is TGTGCCAGCGGGGACTTTAGCTCCTACAATGAGCAGTTCTTC. This rearrangement joins TRBV28 to TRBJ2-1, with a possible D match to TRBD2 (6 bases). The CDR3 runs to 14 residues. Germline CDR1 and CDR2: MDHEN and SYDVKM. V gave up 8 bases and J gave up 0 bases, with 11 bases separating them. Supplemented by reference TRBV28 and TRBJ2-1, the full variable domain reads DVKVTQSSRYLVKRTGEKVFLECVQDMDHENMFWYRQDPGLGLRLIYFSYDVKMKEKGDIPEGYSVSREKKERFSLILESASTNQTSMYLCASGDFSSYNEQFFGPGTRLTVL.

The sample holds a few counts of this clone. The chain links TRBV5-5 to TRBJ1-4, with a possible D match to TRBD1 (5 bases). V was clipped by 0 bases and J by 5 bases, with 11 bases between them. This CDR3 is 15 amino acids long. The V gene's germline CDR1 is SGHKS and CDR2 YYEKEE (reference sequence). CDR3 nucleotides: TGTGCCAGCAGCTTGGAGTGGGGCCCCAATGAAAAACTGTTTTTT. Translating it yields CASSLEWGPNEKLFF.

The V call is TRBV10-3, the J call TRBJ2-5; TRBD2 aligns across 12 bases. The V gene end was trimmed by 7 bases and the J gene end by 5 bases; junction bases not matched to a gene: 5. This CDR3 spans 14 amino acids. CDR1 is ENHRY, CDR2 SYGVKD, per germline. The CDR3 is CAITSGGASETQYF. The CDR3 DNA reads as TGTGCCATCACTAGCGGGGGGGCGAGTGAGACCCAGTACTTC.

This clone is medium-sized by share. This sequence joins TRBV6-5 and TRBJ2-1; no clear D. The CDR3 is made up of 13 amino acids. V gave up 10 bases and J gave up 0 bases, with 10 bases separating them. Germline V gives CDR1 MNHEY, CDR2 SVGAGI. CDR3 DNA: TGTGCCACCGTTCCCCCCTCCTACAATGAGCAGTTCTTC. Encoded protein: CATVPPSYNEQFF.

This sequence joins TRBV11-2 and TRBJ2-1, with 9 bases that match TRBD2. J was trimmed by 8 bases and V by 7 bases; bases with no gene match: 12. The CDR3 extends over 15 amino acids. Germline CDR1 SGHAT, CDR2 FQNNGV. CDR3 loop: CASTPPGLAIDEQFF. In DNA, the CDR3 is TGTGCCAGCACCCCACCAGGACTAGCGATTGATGAGCAGTTCTTC.